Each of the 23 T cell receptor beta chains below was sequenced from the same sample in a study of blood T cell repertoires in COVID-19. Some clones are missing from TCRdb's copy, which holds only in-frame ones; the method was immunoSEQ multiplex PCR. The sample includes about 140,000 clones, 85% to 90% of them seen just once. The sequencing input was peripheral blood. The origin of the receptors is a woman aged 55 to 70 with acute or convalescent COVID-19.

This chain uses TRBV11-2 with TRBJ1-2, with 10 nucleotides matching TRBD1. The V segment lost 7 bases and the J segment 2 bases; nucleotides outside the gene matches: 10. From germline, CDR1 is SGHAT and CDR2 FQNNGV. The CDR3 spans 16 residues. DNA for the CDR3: TGTGCCAGCACCGGTCGATGGGACAGGGGCAACTATGGCTACACCTTC. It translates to CASTGRWDRGNYGYTF.

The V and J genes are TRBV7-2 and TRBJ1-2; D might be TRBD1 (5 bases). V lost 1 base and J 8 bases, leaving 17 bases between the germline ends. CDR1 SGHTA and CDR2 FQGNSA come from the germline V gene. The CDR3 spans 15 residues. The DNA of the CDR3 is TGTGCCAGCAGCTTAGTTGATCAGCAGGGAGGCGGCTACACCTTC. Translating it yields CASSLVDQQGGGYTF.

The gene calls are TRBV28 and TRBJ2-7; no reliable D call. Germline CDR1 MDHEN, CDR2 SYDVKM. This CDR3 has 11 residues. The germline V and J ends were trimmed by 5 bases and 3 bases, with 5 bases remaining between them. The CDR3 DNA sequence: TGTGCCAGCAGTGACTTCTACGAGCAGTACTTC. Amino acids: CASSDFYEQYF.

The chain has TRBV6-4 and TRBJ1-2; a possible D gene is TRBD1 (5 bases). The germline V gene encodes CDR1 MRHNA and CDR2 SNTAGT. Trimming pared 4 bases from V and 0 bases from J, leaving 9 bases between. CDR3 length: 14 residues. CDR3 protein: CASSAGTSNYGYTF. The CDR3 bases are TGTGCCAGCAGTGCAGGGACTTCTAACTATGGCTACACCTTC.

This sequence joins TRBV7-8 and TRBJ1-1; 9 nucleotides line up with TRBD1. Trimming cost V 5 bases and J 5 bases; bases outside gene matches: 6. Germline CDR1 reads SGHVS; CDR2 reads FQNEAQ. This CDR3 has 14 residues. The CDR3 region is CASSRTDRGTEAFF. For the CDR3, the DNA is TGTGCCAGCAGCCGAACGGACAGGGGTACTGAAGCTTTCTTT.

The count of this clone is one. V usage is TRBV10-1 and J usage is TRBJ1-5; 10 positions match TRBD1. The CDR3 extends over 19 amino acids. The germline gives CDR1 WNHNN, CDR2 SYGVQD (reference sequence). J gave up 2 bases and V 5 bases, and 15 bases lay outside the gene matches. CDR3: CASSPKETGGKIGNQPQHF. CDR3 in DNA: TGCGCCAGCAGTCCTAAGGAGACAGGGGGCAAGATTGGCAATCAGCCCCAGCATTTT.

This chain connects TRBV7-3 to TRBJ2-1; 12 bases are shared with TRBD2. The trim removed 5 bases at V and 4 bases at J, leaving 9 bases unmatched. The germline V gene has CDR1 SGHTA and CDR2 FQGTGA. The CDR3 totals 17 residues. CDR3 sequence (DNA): TGTGCCAGCAGCCCCACCGCTAGCGGGGGGGCTTACAATGAGCAGTTCTTC. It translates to CASSPTASGGAYNEQFF.

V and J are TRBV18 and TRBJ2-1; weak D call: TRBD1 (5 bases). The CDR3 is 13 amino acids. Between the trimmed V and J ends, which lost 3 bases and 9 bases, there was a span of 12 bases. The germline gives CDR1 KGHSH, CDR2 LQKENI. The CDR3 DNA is TGTGCCAGCTCACCGGGGCTCGAAGGTGAGCAGTTCTTC. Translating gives CASSPGLEGEQFF.

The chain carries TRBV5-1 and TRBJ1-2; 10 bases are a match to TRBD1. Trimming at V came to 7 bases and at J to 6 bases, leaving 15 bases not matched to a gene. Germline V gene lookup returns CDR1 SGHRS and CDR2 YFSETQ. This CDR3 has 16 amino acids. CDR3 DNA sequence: TGCGCCAGCGGATCAACAGACAGGGGGCACGCGGATGGCTACACCTTC. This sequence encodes CASGSTDRGHADGYTF.

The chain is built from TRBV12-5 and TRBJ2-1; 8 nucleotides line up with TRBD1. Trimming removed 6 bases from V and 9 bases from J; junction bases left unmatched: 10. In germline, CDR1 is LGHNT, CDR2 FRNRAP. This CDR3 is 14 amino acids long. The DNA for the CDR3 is TGTGCTAGTGGCCTGGACAGGGCGACGGGTGAGCAGTTCTTC. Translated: CASGLDRATGEQFF.

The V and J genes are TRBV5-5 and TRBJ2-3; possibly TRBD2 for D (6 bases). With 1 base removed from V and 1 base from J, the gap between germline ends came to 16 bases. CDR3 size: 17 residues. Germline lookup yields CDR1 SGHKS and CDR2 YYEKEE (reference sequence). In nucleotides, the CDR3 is TGTGCCAGCAGCTTGCCTCTACTCGGGACTCGCACAGATACGCAGTATTTT. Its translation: CASSLPLLGTRTDTQYF.

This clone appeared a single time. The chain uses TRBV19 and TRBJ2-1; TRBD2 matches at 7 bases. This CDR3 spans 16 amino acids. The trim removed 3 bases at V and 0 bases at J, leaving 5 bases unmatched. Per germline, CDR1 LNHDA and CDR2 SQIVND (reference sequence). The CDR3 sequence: CASSMRGGSSYNEQFF. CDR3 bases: TGTGCCAGTAGTATGAGGGGCGGGAGCTCCTACAATGAGCAGTTCTTC. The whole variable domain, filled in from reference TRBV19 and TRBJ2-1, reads DGGITQSPKYLFRKEGQNVTLSCEQNLNHDAMYWYRQDPGQGLRLIYYSQIVNDFQKGDIAEGYSVSREKKESFPLTVTSAQKNPTAFYLCASSMRGGSSYNEQFFGPGTRLTVL.

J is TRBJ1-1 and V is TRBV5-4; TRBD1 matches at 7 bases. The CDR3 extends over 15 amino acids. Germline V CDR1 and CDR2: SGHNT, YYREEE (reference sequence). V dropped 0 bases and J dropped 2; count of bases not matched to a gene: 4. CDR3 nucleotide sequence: TGTGCCAGCAGCTTGGAAGGACAGGCTAACACTGAAGCTTTCTTT. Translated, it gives CASSLEGQANTEAFF.

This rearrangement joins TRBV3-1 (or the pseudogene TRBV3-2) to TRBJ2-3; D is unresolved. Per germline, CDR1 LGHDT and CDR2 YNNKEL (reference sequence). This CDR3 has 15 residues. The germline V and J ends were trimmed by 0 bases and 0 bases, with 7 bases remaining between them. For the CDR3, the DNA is TGTGCCAGCAGCCAAGATCCTCCTAGCACAGATACGCAGTATTTT. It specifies CASSQDPPSTDTQYF.

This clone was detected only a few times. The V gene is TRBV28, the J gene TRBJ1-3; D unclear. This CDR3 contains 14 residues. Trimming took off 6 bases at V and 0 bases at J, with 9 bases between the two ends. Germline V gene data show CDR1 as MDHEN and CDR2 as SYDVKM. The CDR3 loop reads CASSRTDSGNTIYF. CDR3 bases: TGTGCCAGCAGCCGCACAGACTCTGGAAACACCATATATTTT.

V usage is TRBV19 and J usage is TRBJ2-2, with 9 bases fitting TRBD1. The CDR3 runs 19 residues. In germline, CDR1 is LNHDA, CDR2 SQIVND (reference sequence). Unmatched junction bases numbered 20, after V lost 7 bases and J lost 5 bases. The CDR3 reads CASKIVPGQGRTGTGELFF. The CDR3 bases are TGTGCCAGTAAAATCGTCCCGGGACAGGGAAGGACGGGTACCGGGGAGCTGTTTTTT. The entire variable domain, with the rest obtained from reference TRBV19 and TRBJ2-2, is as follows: DGGITQSPKYLFRKEGQNVTLSCEQNLNHDAMYWYRQDPGQGLRLIYYSQIVNDFQKGDIAEGYSVSREKKESFPLTVTSAQKNPTAFYLCASKIVPGQGRTGTGELFFGEGSRLTVL.

The CDR3 coding sequence is TGCGCCAGCAGCCAAGTTGCCACGACAGGGGGTGGCTCTGGGGCCAACGTCCTGACTTTC. This codes for CASSQVATTGGGSGANVLTF. This chain joins TRBV4-1 and TRBJ2-6; 9 positions agree with TRBD1. This CDR3 has 20 residues. Looked up from germline, CDR1 is MGHRA and CDR2 is YSYEKL. Trimming at V came to 1 base and at J to 0 bases, leaving 10 bases not matched to a gene.

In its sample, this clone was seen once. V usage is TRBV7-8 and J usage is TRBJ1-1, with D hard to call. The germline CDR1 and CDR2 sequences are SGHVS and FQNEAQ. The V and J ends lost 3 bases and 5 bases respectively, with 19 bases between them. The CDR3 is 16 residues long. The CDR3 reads CASSFAKIARWTEAFF. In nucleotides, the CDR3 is TGTGCCAGCAGCTTCGCTAAAATAGCGAGGTGGACTGAAGCTTTCTTT.

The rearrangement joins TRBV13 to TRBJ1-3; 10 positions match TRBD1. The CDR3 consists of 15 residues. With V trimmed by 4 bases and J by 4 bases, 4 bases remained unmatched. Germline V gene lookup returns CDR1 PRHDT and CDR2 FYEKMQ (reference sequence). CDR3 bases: TGTGCCAGCAGCTCTGACAGGGGGCGCGGAAACACCATATATTTT. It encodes CASSSDRGRGNTIYF.

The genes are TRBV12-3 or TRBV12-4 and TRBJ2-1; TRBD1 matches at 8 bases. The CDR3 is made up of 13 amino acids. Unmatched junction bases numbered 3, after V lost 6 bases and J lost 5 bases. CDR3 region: CASRGQVNNEQFF. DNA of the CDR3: TGTGCCAGCAGGGGACAGGTGAACAATGAGCAGTTCTTC.

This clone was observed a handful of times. The CDR3: CASSEGPRASSNQPQHF. CDR3 coding DNA: TGCGCCAGCAGTGAGGGTCCCAGGGCCAGTAGCAATCAGCCCCAGCATTTT. The J gene is TRBJ1-5, the V gene TRBV10-1; D perhaps matches TRBD1 (5 bases). The CDR3 sequence is 17 residues long. The germline V and J ends were trimmed by 2 bases and 0 bases, with 14 bases remaining between them. Germline values: CDR1 WNHNN, CDR2 SYGVQD (reference sequence).

As DNA, the CDR3 is TGCGCCAGCAGCCAAGGCCGGGACACTTCAGGGGGAGCTTTCTTT. It encodes CASSQGRDTSGGAFF. This chain joins TRBV4-1 and TRBJ1-1; TRBD1 matches 7 bases. After removal of 1 base from V and 10 bases from J, the junction contained 12 bases not matched to a gene. This CDR3 has 15 residues. Germline CDR1 MGHRA, CDR2 YSYEKL.

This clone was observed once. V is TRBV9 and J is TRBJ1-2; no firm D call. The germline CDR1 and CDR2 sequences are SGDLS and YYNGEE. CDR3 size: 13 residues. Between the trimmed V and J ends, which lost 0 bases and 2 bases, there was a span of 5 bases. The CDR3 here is CASSVGGNYGYTF. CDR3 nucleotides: TGTGCCAGCAGCGTAGGAGGGAACTATGGCTACACCTTC.